These T cell receptor beta chains were read from a single sample in a study of immune characterization of retroperitoneal liposarcoma. In TCRdb, the PCR reads were re-called with MiXCR into one record per CDR3 protein. The sample carries more than 9,000 distinct CDR3 sequences, around 37% recorded once. Sample: tumor tissue. These receptors originate from a female donor with retroperitoneal liposarcoma. CDR3s include the opening cysteine and the closing phenylalanine or tryptophan. Each record gives: CDR3 protein, CDR3 DNA, J gene, clone size, V gene, D gene. A D gene is named only where the DNA matches it firmly. Size is omitted from some rows. Given values are once, few, many or a class for expanded clones.

CDR3 protein: CASKRDRGRETQFF; CDR3 DNA: TGTGCCAGCAAGAGGGACAGGGGTAGGGAGACCCAGTTCTTC; J gene: TRBJ2-1; clone size: -; V gene: TRBV7-3; D gene: TRBD1
CDR3 protein: CASSSRRGEDSYEQFF; CDR3 DNA: TGTGCCAGCAGTTCCCGTAGGGGGGAGGACTCCTACGAGCAGTTCTTC; J gene: TRBJ2-1; clone size: few; V gene: TRBV6-1; D gene: -
CDR3 protein: CASSPGGGFTDTQYF; CDR3 DNA: TGTGCCAGCAGCCCGGGGGGGGGTTTCACAGATACGCAGTATTTT; J gene: TRBJ2-3; clone size: -; V gene: TRBV6-9; D gene: TRBD2
CDR3 protein: CASGLDSYNEQFF; CDR3 DNA: TGCGCCAGTGGACTAGACTCCTACAATGAGCAGTTCTTC; J gene: TRBJ2-1; clone size: few; V gene: TRBV10-1; D gene: TRBD2
CDR3 protein: CASAEGSSYEQFF; CDR3 DNA: TGTGCTTCCGCCGAGGGCAGCTCCTACGAGCAGTTCTTC; J gene: TRBJ2-1; clone size: -; V gene: TRBV6-1; D gene: -
CDR3 protein: CASSRQGFSLGGIEQYF; CDR3 DNA: TGTGCCAGCAGCAGACAGGGGTTCTCATTAGGGGGTATCGAGCAGTACTTC; J gene: TRBJ2-7; clone size: -; V gene: TRBV12-3/TRBV12-4; D gene: TRBD1
CDR3 protein: CASSDGDSEAAEQYF; CDR3 DNA: TGTGCCAGCAGTGACGGGGACTCTGAAGCGGCTGAGCAGTACTTC; J gene: TRBJ2-5; clone size: many; V gene: TRBV6-4; D gene: -
CDR3 protein: CASSYSGLPTGPGELFF; CDR3 DNA: TGTGCCAGCAGTTACTCGGGACTCCCAACCGGTCCCGGGGAGCTGTTTTTT; J gene: TRBJ2-2; clone size: -; V gene: TRBV6-6; D gene: -
CDR3 protein: CASSYLAKSAYNEQYF; CDR3 DNA: TGTGCCAGCAGTTACTTGGCTAAGTCGGCTTACAATGAGCAGTACTTC; J gene: TRBJ2-7; clone size: -; V gene: TRBV6-6; D gene: -
CDR3 protein: CASSFGLAAGGETQFF; CDR3 DNA: TGTGCCAGCAGTTTCGGACTAGCGGCGGGCGGCGAGACCCAGTTCTTC; J gene: TRBJ2-1; clone size: medium-sized; V gene: TRBV7-2; D gene: TRBD2
CDR3 protein: CASSSVGNQFF; CDR3 DNA: TGTGCCAGCAGTTCGGTCGGAAATCAGTTCTTC; J gene: TRBJ2-1; clone size: few; V gene: TRBV6-1; D gene: -
CDR3 protein: CASNMAGGQMTQYF; CDR3 DNA: TGTGCCAGCAATATGGCGGGAGGGCAAATGACGCAGTACTTC; J gene: TRBJ2-7; clone size: -; V gene: TRBV7-2; D gene: TRBD2
CDR3 protein: CASSRGSGSYEQYF; CDR3 DNA: TGTGCCAGCAGCCGCGGTAGCGGTTCCTACGAGCAGTACTTC; J gene: TRBJ2-7; clone size: once; V gene: TRBV6-6; D gene: -
CDR3 protein: CASSLVGGSRNTEAFF; CDR3 DNA: TGTGCCAGCAGCTTAGTGGGGGGATCTCGGAACACTGAAGCTTTCTTT; J gene: TRBJ1-1; clone size: few; V gene: TRBV7-8; D gene: -
CDR3 protein: CASSLQRTSPTDTQYF; CDR3 DNA: TGTGCCAGCAGCTTGCAGCGAACCTCCCCTACAGATACGCAGTATTTT; J gene: TRBJ2-3; clone size: few; V gene: TRBV5-5; D gene: -
CDR3 protein: CASSEHGGVATEAFF; CDR3 DNA: TGTGCCAGCAGTGAACACGGGGGGGTTGCCACTGAAGCTTTCTTT; J gene: TRBJ1-1; clone size: -; V gene: TRBV6-1; D gene: -
CDR3 protein: CASRMGRGLNEQYF; CDR3 DNA: TGTGCCAGCAGAATGGGGCGGGGGCTCAACGAGCAGTACTTC; J gene: TRBJ2-7; clone size: -; V gene: TRBV6-8; D gene: -
CDR3 protein: CASSYSGEQYF; CDR3 DNA: TGTGCCAGCAGTTACTCGGGGGAGCAGTACTTC; J gene: TRBJ2-7; clone size: medium-sized; V gene: TRBV6-6; D gene: -
CDR3 protein: CASRIGLGVRITEAFF; CDR3 DNA: TGTGCCAGCAGGATTGGGTTGGGAGTAAGGATTACTGAAGCTTTCTTT; J gene: TRBJ1-1; clone size: -; V gene: TRBV6-6; D gene: -
CDR3 protein: CASSASAKTQYF; CDR3 DNA: TGTGCCAGCAGTGCCTCAGCCAAGACCCAGTACTTC; J gene: TRBJ2-5; clone size: medium-sized; V gene: TRBV6-1; D gene: -
CDR3 protein: CASSVAGGYNEQFF; CDR3 DNA: TGTGCCAGCAGTGTAGCGGGAGGGTACAATGAGCAGTTCTTC; J gene: TRBJ2-1; clone size: medium-sized; V gene: TRBV25-1; D gene: TRBD2
CDR3 protein: CASSSLTSDKLNEQFF; CDR3 DNA: TGTGCCAGCAGCTCCCTCACCTCGGACAAACTAAATGAGCAGTTCTTC; J gene: TRBJ2-1; clone size: -; V gene: TRBV7-2; D gene: -
CDR3 protein: CASSLEGLGTQYF; CDR3 DNA: TGTGCCAGCAGCTTAGAGGGACTGGGGACCCAGTACTTC; J gene: TRBJ2-5; clone size: many; V gene: TRBV7-6; D gene: -
CDR3 protein: CASRRAYEQYF; CDR3 DNA: TGTGCCAGCAGGCGAGCCTACGAGCAGTACTTC; J gene: TRBJ2-7; clone size: medium-sized; V gene: TRBV7-2; D gene: -
CDR3 protein: CASSYIRKQGDEQFF; CDR3 DNA: TGTGCCAGCAGCTACATCCGGAAGCAGGGGGACGAGCAGTTCTTC; J gene: TRBJ2-1; clone size: -; V gene: TRBV11-2; D gene: TRBD1
CDR3 protein: CASDRGRDLRTQYF; CDR3 DNA: TGTGCCAGTGATCGCGGGCGGGACCTTCGGACCCAGTACTTC; J gene: TRBJ2-5; clone size: -; V gene: TRBV6-1; D gene: -
CDR3 protein: CASTPGQGSNTIYF; CDR3 DNA: TGTGCCAGCACCCCGGGACAGGGTAGCAACACCATATATTTT; J gene: TRBJ1-3; clone size: few; V gene: TRBV6-1; D gene: TRBD1
CDR3 protein: CASSSGQSYSGANVLTF; CDR3 DNA: TGTGCCAGCAGCTCTGGACAGTCTTACTCTGGGGCCAACGTCCTGACTTTC; J gene: TRBJ2-6; clone size: medium-sized; V gene: TRBV7-2; D gene: -
CDR3 protein: CASSLEGPLFSGELFF; CDR3 DNA: TGTGCCAGCAGCTTGGAGGGGCCGCTGTTCTCCGGGGAGCTGTTTTTT; J gene: TRBJ2-2; clone size: -; V gene: TRBV5-6; D gene: -
CDR3 protein: CASSGTAWGVTDTQYF; CDR3 DNA: TGTGCCAGCAGTGGGACGGCTTGGGGAGTAACAGATACGCAGTATTTT; J gene: TRBJ2-3; clone size: few; V gene: TRBV6-1; D gene: -
CDR3 protein: CASIAGGPGTGELFF; CDR3 DNA: TGTGCCAGCATAGCGGGAGGGCCTGGCACCGGGGAGCTGTTTTTT; J gene: TRBJ2-2; clone size: many; V gene: TRBV27; D gene: TRBD2
CDR3 protein: CASSEGSNRRIFTDTQYF; CDR3 DNA: TGTGCCAGCAGTGAAGGCTCGAACAGAAGAATTTTCACAGATACGCAGTATTTT; J gene: TRBJ2-3; clone size: medium-sized; V gene: TRBV6-1; D gene: -
CDR3 protein: CASSLPPMSNEQFF; CDR3 DNA: TGTGCCAGCAGCTTACCCCCCATGAGCAATGAGCAGTTCTTC; J gene: TRBJ2-1; clone size: -; V gene: TRBV5-3; D gene: -
CDR3 protein: CASSRTSGTEQYF; CDR3 DNA: TGTGCCAGCAGTCGGACTAGCGGGACTGAGCAGTACTTC; J gene: TRBJ2-7; clone size: -; V gene: TRBV6-8; D gene: TRBD2
CDR3 protein: CASSPRQILQPQHF; CDR3 DNA: TGTGCCAGCAGTCCCCGACAGATTCTACAGCCCCAGCATTTT; J gene: TRBJ1-5; clone size: -; V gene: TRBV28; D gene: -
CDR3 protein: CATDPSGNSYNEQFF; CDR3 DNA: TGTGCCACCGATCCTAGCGGGAACTCCTACAATGAGCAGTTCTTC; J gene: TRBJ2-1; clone size: -; V gene: TRBV10-3; D gene: TRBD2
CDR3 protein: CASSTSGLGNEQYF; CDR3 DNA: TGTGCCAGCAGTACTAGCGGGCTAGGGAATGAGCAGTACTTC; J gene: TRBJ2-7; clone size: many; V gene: TRBV6-1; D gene: TRBD2
CDR3 protein: CATLAGEGNEQFF; CDR3 DNA: TGTGCCACCCTAGCGGGAGAAGGGAATGAGCAGTTCTTC; J gene: TRBJ2-1; clone size: -; V gene: TRBV6-1; D gene: TRBD2
CDR3 protein: CASSPYVQGSGEKLFF; CDR3 DNA: TGTGCCAGCAGCCCGTACGTCCAGGGCTCGGGTGAAAAACTGTTTTTT; J gene: TRBJ1-4; clone size: -; V gene: TRBV7-8; D gene: -
CDR3 protein: CASIQTGGRDEQYF; CDR3 DNA: TGTGCCAGCATCCAGACAGGGGGCAGGGACGAGCAGTACTTC; J gene: TRBJ2-7; clone size: -; V gene: TRBV6-8; D gene: TRBD1
CDR3 protein: CASSLDPGSFSEQYF; CDR3 DNA: TGTGCCAGCAGCTTAGACCCGGGTAGCTTCAGCGAGCAGTACTTC; J gene: TRBJ2-7; clone size: medium-sized; V gene: TRBV7-2; D gene: -
CDR3 protein: CASSYSTPGQGGEQYF; CDR3 DNA: TGTGCCAGCAGTTACTCTACTCCGGGACAGGGGGGTGAGCAGTACTTC; J gene: TRBJ2-5; clone size: many; V gene: TRBV6-6; D gene: TRBD1
CDR3 protein: CASSLYGGSYNEQFF; CDR3 DNA: TGTGCCAGCAGTTTATATGGGGGCTCCTACAATGAGCAGTTCTTC; J gene: TRBJ2-1; clone size: -; V gene: TRBV27; D gene: -
CDR3 protein: CASSQGQGGEQFF; CDR3 DNA: TGTGCCAGCAGCCAGGGACAGGGAGGCGAGCAGTTCTTC; J gene: TRBJ2-1; clone size: many; V gene: TRBV11-3; D gene: TRBD1
CDR3 protein: CASSLGWGYGYTF; CDR3 DNA: TGTGCCAGCAGTTTAGGGTGGGGATATGGCTACACCTTC; J gene: TRBJ1-2; clone size: -; V gene: TRBV12-3/TRBV12-4; D gene: -
CDR3 protein: CASSETQGHYNEQFF; CDR3 DNA: TGTGCCAGCAGTGAAACGCAGGGACACTACAATGAGCAGTTCTTT; J gene: TRBJ2-3; clone size: -; V gene: TRBV6-1; D gene: -
CDR3 protein: CASYEGYNEQYF; CDR3 DNA: TGCGCCAGCTACGAGGGGTACAATGAGCAGTACTTC; J gene: TRBJ2-7; clone size: -; V gene: TRBV10-2; D gene: -
CDR3 protein: CASSLGVTTGELFF; CDR3 DNA: TGTGCCAGCAGCTTAGGGGTAACCACCGGGGAGCTGTTTTTT; J gene: TRBJ2-2; clone size: medium-sized; V gene: TRBV7-6; D gene: -
CDR3 protein: CASSYVGSNEYEQYF; CDR3 DNA: TGTGCCAGCAGTTATGTTGGGAGCAATGAGTACGAGCAGTACTTC; J gene: TRBJ2-7; clone size: -; V gene: TRBV6-1; D gene: -